This T cell receptor (beta chain) was sequenced in a study of T cell responses to AZD1222 COVID-19 vaccine (dated by TCRdb to about 2021). About the full investigation: AZD1222 recipients whose second dose came at about 4 weeks and those whose second dose came at about 12 weeks were combined into one group, since spike-specific TCR depth and breadth did not differ between the two schedules. Enrollment into the trials was organized by age into subgroups of 18-55, 56-69 and 70-plus years, and those subgroups contained roughly 150, 30 and 60 TCR-sequenced participants, respectively. TCR sequencing was performed for over 230 trial participants, of whom about 210 were given two doses of AZD1222 and approximately 26 were given two doses of MenACWY control vaccine.

The meaning of the sample's time point label: baseline before first vaccination. Vaccinee samples came from UK trials COV001 and COV002, including a single-blind randomized controlled phase 2/3 trial of AZD1222 (ChAdOx1 nCoV-19) in healthy adults. For TCRbeta chain sequencing, PBMC samples were collected from trial participants at day 0 and at day 28 after the second dose. Concerning this clone: The clone's antigen remains unknown. Per-base quality was not reported, and no clone a single base away is much larger than it.

The germline V gene specifies KGHSH as CDR1 and LQKENI as CDR2. Trimming at the junction amounts to 3 bases on V and 5 bases on J, and the germline ends lie 13 bases apart. The CDR3, cysteine through phenylalanine, is 14 amino acids long. CDR3 DNA only is kept here, 42 bases in frame from base 1. The CDR3 regions of human TCRbeta chains were analyzed by immunosequencing. On the study's bioinformatics: TCRs in the repertoires were compared against a reference library of SARS-CoV-2-specific TCRs that had been generated with the MIRA antigen-specificity platform. Breadth was defined as the fraction of unique TCRs that were SARS-CoV-2-associated, and depth was defined as the fraction of total T cells that were SARS-CoV-2-associated. Using the MIRA data, every spike-specific TCR was mapped to the spike region that the TCR reacted to and assigned to either a CD4 or a CD8 class. Log10-transformed breadth and depth values were compared by one-way ANOVA with Sidak's multiple comparisons tests. As stored in TCRdb, this immuneACCESS dataset retains in-frame rearrangements with V and J assigned. A fraction of the clones does not appear; measured against another copy, unresolved V genes explain less than half of the discrepancy, and the remainder lacks a known reason. D and trimming come from the DNA, and the V and J calls and clone size come from that table. The sample data list about 140,000 clones, and around 87% of these were observed just once. The top ten constitute roughly 1.7% of the sample.

Broader findings and caveats from the paper: In the small 56-69-year group, the increase in depth fell short of significance, most likely because of low power. Participants were mostly white British, with more females than males. The authors suggested clonal diversity may have been underestimated. Because no samples from the day 14 peak response were available, repertoires could be characterized only after the peak T cell response. Conclusions about previously exposed vaccinees were limited because only six AZD1222 recipients were SARS-CoV-2 seropositive at baseline. CD4 TCRs associated with the vaccine covered the entire spike protein, and the dominant responses were in regions 160-218 and 743-854. Epitopes outside the regions mutated in the B.1.351 and B.1.1.7 variants were reportedly recognized by nearly half of the unique spike-specific TCRs. After two AZD1222 doses, spike-specific TCR breadth and depth were significantly higher than at day 0 and than in MenACWY recipients.

The chain couples TRBV18 to TRBJ1-2, with no confidently assigned D gene. The receptor's source is an adult in good health. This specimen was peripheral blood, taken on day 0 of AZD1222 vaccination. The CDR3 region: CASSPEGPLYGYTF. The nucleotides read TGTGCCAGCTCACCCGAAGGGCCCCTTTATGGCTACACCTTC.